This T cell receptor (beta chain) was sequenced in a study of blood T cell repertoires in COVID-19. From germline, CDR1 is MDHEN and CDR2 SYDVKM. The CDR3 runs 13 residues. The V end lost 6 bases, the J end lost 0 bases, and 5 bases lay between the germline ends. The assay was immunoSEQ multiplex PCR, and TCRdb's table has in-frame clones only and misses some. The sample consists of about 67,000 clones, 70% to 90% of them appearing once. The origin of this receptor is a woman of 80 years or more with acute or convalescent COVID-19. The sequenced sample was peripheral blood. The V and J genes are TRBV28 and TRBJ1-4; D call uncertain. The CDR3 protein is CASSRSTNEKLFF. The CDR3 bases are TGTGCCAGCAGCAGATCAACTAATGAAAAACTGTTTTTT. The whole variable domain, remainder taken from reference TRBV28 and TRBJ1-4, is DVKVTQSSRYLVKRTGEKVFLECVQDMDHENMFWYRQDPGLGLRLIYFSYDVKMKEKGDIPEGYSVSREKKERFSLILESASTNQTSMYLCASSRSTNEKLFFGSGTQLSVL.